The 29 T cell receptor beta chains below were found in one sample sequenced in a study of technical replicates of blood from a handful of donors. Using immunoSEQ multiplex PCR, the repertoire was profiled, and TCRdb retains in-frame clones only, with some absent. The table includes roughly 66,000 clones, around 87% detected once. The sample comprised PBMCs. The source of these receptors is a human donor in good health. Some clones in this sample may be carry-over from other donors' samples.

The V call is TRBV19, the J call TRBJ1-2; no firm D call. The ends were cut back, 4 bases at V and 2 bases at J, with 11 bases in the middle. The CDR3 sequence is 14 residues long. The germline V gene encodes CDR1 LNHDA and CDR2 SQIVND (reference sequence). The CDR3 nucleotides are TGTGCCAGTAGTACAGGTCAAAACAACTATGGCTACACCTTC. It codes for CASSTGQNNYGYTF. The entire variable domain, with the rest obtained from reference TRBV19 and TRBJ1-2, is as follows: DGGITQSPKYLFRKEGQNVTLSCEQNLNHDAMYWYRQDPGQGLRLIYYSQIVNDFQKGDIAEGYSVSREKKESFPLTVTSAQKNPTAFYLCASSTGQNNYGYTFGSGTRLTVV.

For the CDR3, the DNA is TGTGCCACCAGCACGGGGGGAGATACGCAGTATTTT. This codes for CATSTGGDTQYF. The chain couples TRBV15 to TRBJ2-3; 7 bases agree with TRBD2. V lost 4 bases, J lost 5 bases, and 0 bases stayed unmatched. Germline lookup yields CDR1 LNHNV and CDR2 YYDKDF (reference sequence). The CDR3 length is 12 residues. Drawing the rest from reference TRBV15 and TRBJ2-3, the complete variable domain is DAMVIQNPRYQVTQFGKPVTLSCSQTLNHNVMYWYQQKSSQAPKLLFHYYDKDFNNEADTPDNFQSRRPNTSFCFLDIRSPGLGDTAMYLCATSTGGDTQYFGPGTRLTVL.

The chain recombines TRBV6-5 with TRBJ2-7; TRBD2 aligns across 7 bases. This CDR3 region has 14 residues. V dropped 5 bases and J dropped 0; count of bases not matched to a gene: 4. CDR1 is MNHEY, CDR2 SVGAGI, per germline. The CDR3 DNA reads TGTGCCAGCAGTGAGACTAGCAGCTCCTACGAGCAGTACTTC. It translates to CASSETSSSYEQYF.

This clone is medium-sized (0.01 to 0.1%) in the sample. The same CDR3 also results from other DNA sequences found in this sample. The chain joins TRBV5-1 to TRBJ1-1; possible D gene TRBD1, 5 bases. The CDR3 has 14 amino acids. From germline, CDR1 is SGHRS and CDR2 YFSETQ. Between the trimmed V and J ends, which lost 0 bases and 3 bases, there was a span of 9 bases. The CDR3 protein is CASSLAGGYTEAFF. CDR3 sequence (DNA): TGCGCCAGCAGCTTGGCGGGGGGGTACACTGAAGCTTTCTTT.

The genes are TRBV6-5 and TRBJ1-1; D is unclear. CDR3 length equals 14 residues. The V end was cut by 4 bases, the J end by 0 bases, with 9 bases between. Per germline, CDR1 MNHEY and CDR2 SVGAGI. In DNA form, the CDR3 reads TGTGCCAGCAGTTTCGGCGGTATGAACACTGAAGCTTTCTTT. This codes for CASSFGGMNTEAFF.

This chain links TRBV6-4 with TRBJ2-1; 11 bases match TRBD2. Germline CDR1 and CDR2: MRHNA and SNTAGT. This CDR3 comprises 15 residues. J gave up 5 bases and V 3 bases, and 3 bases lay outside the gene matches. CDR3 amino acids: CASSELAGGNNEQFF. In nucleotides, the CDR3 is TGTGCCAGCAGTGAGTTAGCGGGGGGGAACAATGAGCAGTTCTTC.

The chain couples TRBV30 to TRBJ2-7; unclear D gene. This CDR3 contains 12 residues. V gave up 8 bases and J gave up 1 base, with 12 bases separating them. The V gene's germline CDR1 is GTSNPN and CDR2 SVGIG (reference sequence). This CDR3 reads CAASRGSYEQYF. DNA of the CDR3: TGTGCCGCCTCGCGAGGTTCCTACGAGCAGTACTTC. Together with reference TRBV30 and TRBJ2-7, the CDR3 gives the full variable domain: SQTIHQWPATLVQPVGSPLSLECTVEGTSNPNLYWYRQAAGRGLQLLFYSVGIGQISSEVPQNLSASRPQDRQFILSSKKLLLSDSGFYLCAASRGSYEQYFGPGTRLTVT.

The V gene is TRBV28, the J gene TRBJ1-1, with TRBD1 matching 7 bases. This CDR3 spans 15 amino acids. Germline CDR1 and CDR2: MDHEN and SYDVKM. After removal of 1 base from V and 2 bases from J, the junction contained 4 bases not matched to a gene. CDR3 amino acids: CASSLSTGFNTEAFF. DNA for the CDR3: TGTGCCAGCAGTTTATCGACAGGGTTCAACACTGAAGCTTTCTTT. Looking up the rest from reference TRBV28 and TRBJ1-1 gives the full variable domain: DVKVTQSSRYLVKRTGEKVFLECVQDMDHENMFWYRQDPGLGLRLIYFSYDVKMKEKGDIPEGYSVSREKKERFSLILESASTNQTSMYLCASSLSTGFNTEAFFGQGTRLTVV.

A single count supports this clone. The J gene is TRBJ1-3, the V gene TRBV18, with D uncertain. The germline gives CDR1 KGHSH, CDR2 LQKENI. This CDR3 is 16 amino acids long. V gave up 2 bases and J gave up 2 bases, with 13 bases separating them. This chain's CDR3 is CASSPRREMAGNTIYF. The CDR3, as DNA: TGTGCCAGCTCACCAAGGAGAGAAATGGCTGGAAACACCATATATTTT.

The V gene is TRBV7-6, the J gene TRBJ2-3; 9 nucleotides match TRBD2. V lost 5 bases to trimming and J lost 4 bases; unmatched junction nucleotides: 16. CDR1 and CDR2 from the germline V gene are SGHVS and FNYEAQ. This CDR3 has 18 residues. This CDR3 reads CASSPRGGSAGGADTQYF. In DNA form, the CDR3 reads TGTGCCAGCAGCCCCCGGGGGGGGAGCGCGGGGGGGGCAGATACGCAGTATTTT.

The chain uses TRBV4-1 and TRBJ1-1; D may be TRBD1 (5 bases). From germline, CDR1 is MGHRA and CDR2 YSYEKL. The CDR3 covers 16 residues. Trimming removed 1 base from V and 1 base from J, with 13 bases in between. The CDR3 DNA reads as TGCGCCAGCAGCCAAGGTCCCAGGGCTGGGAACACTGAAGCTTTCTTT. It specifies CASSQGPRAGNTEAFF.

J is TRBJ1-1 and V is TRBV2, with D uncertain. The germline V gene encodes CDR1 SNHLY and CDR2 FYNNEI. V was trimmed by 4 bases and J by 0 bases, leaving 9 bases between them. CDR3 size: 14 residues. The CDR3 region is CASSVKQMNTEAFF. The CDR3 DNA follows: TGTGCCAGCAGTGTTAAACAGATGAACACTGAAGCTTTCTTT.

The chain joins TRBV5-1 to TRBJ1-2; D is perhaps TRBD1 (6 bases). Between the trimmed V and J ends, which lost 7 bases and 4 bases, there was a span of 20 bases. The V gene's germline CDR1 is SGHRS and CDR2 YFSETQ. The CDR3 is 15 amino acids. The CDR3 region is CASRTGTLFSYGYTF. CDR3 coding DNA: TGCGCCAGCCGGACCGGGACACTTTTTTCCTATGGCTACACCTTC.

The chain recombines TRBV7-2 with TRBJ1-1; 11 positions agree with TRBD1. Germline CDR1 is SGHTA and CDR2 is FQGNSA. With V trimmed by 4 bases and J by 0 bases, 4 bases remained unmatched. CDR3 length: 16 amino acids. As DNA, the CDR3 is TGTGCCAGCAGCTCGAGGACAGGGGGCTTGAACACTGAAGCTTTCTTT. Translation: CASSSRTGGLNTEAFF.

This clone was found once. This rearrangement joins TRBV29-1 to TRBJ1-2, with D maybe TRBD1 (5 bases). Between the trimmed V and J ends, which lost 3 bases and 4 bases, there was a span of 15 bases. CDR1 is SQVTM and CDR2 is ANQGSEA in the germline V gene. This CDR3 has 14 residues. CDR3 amino acids: CSVDSWEGSYGYTF. CDR3 coding DNA: TGCAGCGTTGATAGCTGGGAGGGGTCCTATGGCTACACCTTC.

The CDR3: CAWSTQGDYGYTF. The CDR3 nucleotides are TGTGCCTGGAGTACACAGGGGGACTATGGCTACACCTTC. V gene TRBV30 combines with J gene TRBJ1-2; 8 bases line up with TRBD1. With V trimmed by 2 bases and J by 3 bases, 2 bases remained unmatched. CDR3 size: 13 residues. The germline V gene encodes CDR1 GTSNPN and CDR2 SVGIG (reference sequence).

This chain links TRBV29-1 with TRBJ2-1, with TRBD2 matching over 7 bases. Germline V gives CDR1 SQVTM, CDR2 ANQGSEA. Trimming took 4 bases from V and 7 from J; bases not matched to a gene: 10. The CDR3 is 14 amino acids. The CDR3 reads CSVGVAGRRNEQFF. CDR3 bases: TGCAGCGTTGGAGTAGCGGGCCGACGGAATGAGCAGTTCTTC.

The chain uses TRBV2 and TRBJ1-3; no clear D. The length of the CDR3 is 14 residues. Between the trimmed V and J ends, which lost 4 bases and 2 bases, there was a span of 9 bases. In germline, CDR1 is SNHLY, CDR2 FYNNEI. CDR3 DNA sequence: TGTGCCAGCAGTGTTATGAGTGCTGGAAACACCATATATTTT. As protein: CASSVMSAGNTIYF.

V is TRBV6-1 and J is TRBJ2-1; tentatively, D is TRBD2 (6 bases). V was cut by 7 bases and J by 6 bases, with 16 bases left in between. The CDR3 is 14 residues long. CDR1 is MNHNS and CDR2 is SASEGT in the germline V gene. CDR3 DNA: TGTGCCAGCATGTCGGGGCTAGCGTTCAATGAGCAGTTCTTC. Protein sequence: CASMSGLAFNEQFF.

The V and J genes are TRBV6-1 and TRBJ2-1; 13 bases are a match to TRBD2. Germline V CDR1 and CDR2: MNHNS, SASEGT. V lost 3 bases to trimming and J lost 7 bases; unmatched junction nucleotides: 9. This CDR3 is built from 17 residues. The CDR3 bases are TGTGCCAGCAGTGACCGCAAACTAGCGGGAGGGCCTAATGAGCAGTTCTTC. As protein: CASSDRKLAGGPNEQFF.

V gene TRBV27 combines with J gene TRBJ2-1; the match to TRBD1 covers 7 bases. Unmatched junction bases numbered 1, after V lost 2 bases and J lost 3 bases. Germline assignment: CDR1 MNHEY and CDR2 SMNVEV (reference sequence). The CDR3 has 14 residues. The CDR3 nucleotides are TGTGCCAGCAGTTTAGGGGACAGCTACAATGAGCAGTTCTTC. Its translation is CASSLGDSYNEQFF.

The V call is TRBV5-1, the J call TRBJ1-1; tentatively, D is TRBD1 (6 bases). The V gene's germline CDR1 is SGHRS and CDR2 YFSETQ. The V end lost 0 bases, the J end lost 12 bases, and 15 bases lay between the germline ends. This CDR3 is 13 amino acids long. The DNA for the CDR3 is TGCGCCAGCAGCTTGGACGGGGGGCTTCGGTCTTTCTTT. It is translated as CASSLDGGLRSFF.

The chain combines TRBV19 with TRBJ2-7; possibly TRBD1 for D (6 bases). In germline, CDR1 is LNHDA, CDR2 SQIVND (reference sequence). Trimming removed 6 bases from V and 7 bases from J, with 16 bases in between. CDR3 length equals 13 residues. This chain's CDR3 is CASRAVGAREQYF. Written as DNA, the CDR3 is TGTGCCAGTAGGGCGGTGGGGGCGCGTGAGCAGTACTTC.

The chain links TRBV15 to TRBJ2-5; 9 bases are shared with TRBD2. V lost 1 base to trimming and J lost 0 bases; unmatched junction nucleotides: 3. CDR1 LNHNV and CDR2 YYDKDF come from the germline V gene (reference sequence). This CDR3 is built from 16 residues. This chain's CDR3 is CATSRGGLAYQETQYF. The CDR3 bases are TGTGCCACCAGCAGAGGTGGACTAGCGTACCAAGAGACCCAGTACTTC.

This chain joins TRBV9 and TRBJ1-4, with a tentative D call TRBD1 (5 bases). Trimming stripped 0 bases from V and 0 bases from J, with 6 bases between. This CDR3 contains 15 residues. CDR1 is SGDLS and CDR2 is YYNGEE in the germline V gene. This chain's CDR3 is CASSVEGATNEKLFF. The DNA of the CDR3 is TGTGCCAGCAGCGTAGAAGGGGCAACTAATGAAAAACTGTTTTTT.

V and J are TRBV13 and TRBJ2-7; a weak D match, TRBD1 (5 bases). The V and J ends lost 3 bases and 6 bases respectively, with 9 bases between them. Germline CDR1 is PRHDT and CDR2 is FYEKMQ (reference sequence). The CDR3 runs 12 residues. CDR3 loop: CASSFWGSEQYF. CDR3 nucleotides: TGTGCCAGCAGCTTTTGGGGCTCCGAGCAGTACTTC. The complete variable domain, with remaining parts taken from reference TRBV13 and TRBJ2-7, reads AAGVIQSPRHLIKEKRETATLKCYPIPRHDTVYWYQQGPGQDPQFLISFYEKMQSDKGSIPDRFSAQQFSDYHSELNMSSLELGDSALYFCASSFWGSEQYFGPGTRLTVT.

The chain recombines TRBV30 with TRBJ1-2, with 10 bases matching TRBD1. The V and J ends lost 2 bases and 8 bases, in that order; junction bases with no gene match: 5. The CDR3 sequence is 13 residues long. Germline values: CDR1 GTSNPN, CDR2 SVGIG (reference sequence). The DNA for the CDR3 is TGTGCCTGGAGTAGACAGGGGGCAGAGGGCTACACCTTC. Encoded protein: CAWSRQGAEGYTF. Using reference TRBV30 and TRBJ1-2 for the parts outside the CDR3, the full variable domain is SQTIHQWPATLVQPVGSPLSLECTVEGTSNPNLYWYRQAAGRGLQLLFYSVGIGQISSEVPQNLSASRPQDRQFILSSKKLLLSDSGFYLCAWSRQGAEGYTFGSGTRLTVV.

The J gene is TRBJ2-7, the V gene TRBV15; D is possibly TRBD2 (5 bases). The germline V and J ends were trimmed by 0 bases and 2 bases, with 11 bases remaining between them. The CDR3 totals 15 residues. Germline V gene data show CDR1 as LNHNV and CDR2 as YYDKDF (reference sequence). CDR3: CATSRDRSGTYEQYF. Written as DNA, the CDR3 is TGTGCCACCAGCAGAGATCGATCGGGGACCTACGAGCAGTACTTC.

This clone was observed a few times. The V gene is TRBV7-2, the J gene TRBJ1-2, with D tentatively TRBD1 (5 bases). From germline, CDR1 is SGHTA and CDR2 FQGNSA. The CDR3 has 15 residues. V was trimmed by 3 bases and J by 7 bases, leaving 18 bases between them. The DNA for the CDR3 is TGTGCCAGCAGCTTCAGGGCCATGGGGGGGAGTGGCTACACCTTC. The encoded protein is CASSFRAMGGSGYTF.